The rows below give T cell receptor beta chains drawn from one sample of a study of T-cell reconstitution after alpha-beta-depleted transplantation in children. TCRdb re-analysed the PCR reads in MiXCR, keeping a single row per CDR3 protein. Of some 150,000 distinct CDR3 sequences in the sample, about 9% were seen once. The starting material was PBMCs, mostly from graft donor cells, obtained 180 days after TCRalphabeta/CD19-depleted stem cell transplant. The receptors were sampled from a female patient aged 2-9 years who had a stem cell transplant for congenital amegakaryocytic thrombocytopenia, so the T cells may come from the graft donor. Both conserved end residues are part of each CDR3. D genes are given only for firm matches. Some rows have no size entry. The others give once, few or many, or a class for an expanded clone.

abundance	j_gene	d_gene	v_gene	CDR3nt	CDR3aa
many	TRBJ2-2	TRBD2	TRBV11-2	TGTGCCAGCAGCTTGGGACTAGCGGGGACCACCGGGGAGCTGTTTTTT	CASSLGLAGTTGELFF
many	TRBJ2-1	TRBD2	TRBV28	TGTGCCAGCAGTTCAACTAGCGCGAGTATGAATGAGCAGTTCTTC	CASSSTSASMNEQFF
many	TRBJ2-1	-	TRBV6-5	TGTGCCAGCAGTTACGCAGGGCCCAATGAGCAGTTCTTC	CASSYAGPNEQFF
-	TRBJ1-5	-	TRBV12-3/TRBV12-4	TGTACCAGCAGTCCCGCGGGGTCCAGGTTCTATAGCAATCAGCCCCAGCATTTT	CTSSPAGSRFYSNQPQHF
many	TRBJ1-1	-	TRBV20-1	TGCAGTGCTAGAGATACTCGCCCCAACACTGAAGCTTTCTTT	CSARDTRPNTEAFF
few	TRBJ1-2	-	TRBV6-1	TGTGCCAGCAGGCTACAGGGTTCTAGTCTGGGGTCTACAGTCACCTTC	CASRLQGSSLGSTVTF
many	TRBJ2-7	-	TRBV20-1	TGCAGTGCTAGCGGGAGCTTTCTCGAGCAGTACTTC	CSASGSFLEQYF
-	TRBJ1-2	TRBD1	TRBV3-1	TGTGCCACCTGCCGAAGCCCGGGACAGGGACCATGGCACTATGGCTACACCTTC	CATCRSPGQGPWHYGYTF
many	TRBJ2-3	-	TRBV5-1	TGCGCCAGCAGCTTGGATCCGAGCAGTACTAGCACAGATACGCAGTATTTT	CASSLDPSSTSTDTQYF
many	TRBJ1-2	-	TRBV6-5	TGTGCCAGCAGTTCGAGGATTTTGGATGGCTACACCTTC	CASSSRILDGYTF
many	TRBJ2-1	-	TRBV15	TGTGCCACCAGCAGAGTTATGGGAACCTACAATGAGCAGTTCTTC	CATSRVMGTYNEQFF
many	TRBJ2-2	TRBD1	TRBV20-1	TGCAGTGCTAGAAGCCGGGACAGGGGGCATAACACCGGGGAGCTGTTTTTT	CSARSRDRGHNTGELFF
many	TRBJ2-3	TRBD2	TRBV29-1	TGCAGCGTTGCGGGACTAGCGGGCAGATCTAGCACAGATACGCAGTATTTT	CSVAGLAGRSSTDTQYF
many	TRBJ2-5	-	TRBV10-3	TGTGCCATCAGTGGGGGATCGAGTTGGGAGACCCAGTACTTC	CAISGGSSWETQYF
many	TRBJ1-1	-	TRBV6-1	TGTGCCAGCAGTCTCGAGCAGGGGAGGACTTTCTTT	CASSLEQGRTFF
-	TRBJ2-5	-	TRBV5-1	TGCGCCAGCAGCTTGTCGACAGAGCGCGGAGAGACCCAGTACTTC	CASSLSTERGETQYF
many	TRBJ1-1	TRBD1	TRBV20-1	TGCAGTGTTAACAGGGGGCAGGGGACTGAAGCTTTCTTT	CSVNRGQGTEAFF
many	TRBJ2-7	TRBD2	TRBV18	TGTGCCAGCTCACCATATATGGGACTAGCGGGAGAAGTAACCTACGAGCAGTACTTC	CASSPYMGLAGEVTYEQYF
many	TRBJ2-3	-	TRBV25-1	TGTGCCAGCAGTCCCGCTAGCTCAGATACGCAGTATTTT	CASSPASSDTQYF
few	TRBJ1-2	-	TRBV5-1	TGCGCCAGCAGCAGGGACGTTGACTATGGCTACACCTTC	CASSRDVDYGYTF
many	TRBJ1-1	TRBD1	TRBV28	TGTGCCAGCAGTCCCCCAGGGGGAAGGGGCACTGAAGCTTTCTTT	CASSPPGGRGTEAFF
many	TRBJ2-5	TRBD1	TRBV20-1	TGCAGTGCAAAACAGAACCGGGACAGGGGAGAGACCCAGTACTTC	CSAKQNRDRGETQYF
-	TRBJ2-6	TRBD1	TRBV5-1	TGCGCCAGCAGCGGGACAGGGTTTGCTGGGGCCAACGTCCTGACTTTC	CASSGTGFAGANVLTF
few	TRBJ2-7	TRBD1	TRBV20-1	TGCAGTGCTGGGACAGGGCCCTACGAGCAGTACTTC	CSAGTGPYEQYF
few	TRBJ2-2	TRBD1	TRBV5-1	TGCGCCAGCAGGACAGGGGATAGGAACACCGGGGAGCTGTTTTTT	CASRTGDRNTGELFF
-	TRBJ2-1	-	TRBV30	TGTGCCTGGAGGGCTGCCGGGACCTCCTACAATGAGCAGTTCTTC	CAWRAAGTSYNEQFF
many	TRBJ2-1	-	TRBV12-3/TRBV12-4	TGTGCCAGCAGTTCCAGGGGACCCAATGAGCAGTTCTTC	CASSSRGPNEQFF
many	TRBJ2-1	-	TRBV5-1	TGCGCCAGCAGCCCCGGGACGGAGAACAATGAGCAGTTCTTC	CASSPGTENNEQFF
-	TRBJ2-7	TRBD1	TRBV29-1	TGCAGCGTTTCCCGGGACAGGGTGTTCCACGAGCAGTACTTC	CSVSRDRVFHEQYF
many	TRBJ1-2	TRBD1	TRBV2	TGTGCCAGCAGGGGACAGGGGGGGAACTATGGCTACACCTTC	CASRGQGGNYGYTF
many	TRBJ1-1	-	TRBV12-3/TRBV12-4	TGTGCCAGCAGCGCGACGGGCGACACTGAAGCTTTCTTT	CASSATGDTEAFF
-	TRBJ2-3	-	TRBV7-7	TGTGCCAGCAGCACCCAGGGTACAGATACGCAGTATTTT	CASSTQGTDTQYF
-	TRBJ2-1	-	TRBV5-4	TGTGCCAGCAGCTCCACCCACTTCAATGAGCAGTTCTTC	CASSSTHFNEQFF
many	TRBJ2-7	TRBD1	TRBV2	TGTGCCAGCAGCGGACAGGCCAGCTACGAGCAGTACTTC	CASSGQASYEQYF
few	TRBJ2-2	-	TRBV18	TGTGCCAGCTCACTTCTTCGGAGAACTAACACCGGGGAGCTGTTTTTT	CASSLLRRTNTGELFF
many	TRBJ1-2	-	TRBV20-1	TGCAGTGCTAGAGGCCCTCTGGACAGCTTCTATGGCTACACCTTC	CSARGPLDSFYGYTF
many	TRBJ2-1	-	TRBV5-1	TGCGCCAGCAGCTTGGGGGCGGGGGCAACTTACAATGAGCAGTTCTTC	CASSLGAGATYNEQFF
-	TRBJ2-1	TRBD2	TRBV3-1	TGTGCCTCCTGCCAAGAGCGGGGGGTCCCGAGCTCCTACAATGAGCAGTTCTTC	CASCQERGVPSSYNEQFF
-	TRBJ2-5	-	TRBV7-8	TGTGCCAGCAGCAACAGGCGAGAGACCCAGTACTTC	CASSNRRETQYF
few	TRBJ2-5	TRBD1	TRBV10-3	TGTGCCATCAGTGAGTCCACAGGGGAAGAGACCCAGTACTTC	CAISESTGEETQYF
many	TRBJ1-1	-	TRBV20-1	TGCAGTGCCCCTGCTCTGAACACTGAAGCTTTCTTT	CSAPALNTEAFF
many	TRBJ2-2	-	TRBV12-3/TRBV12-4	TGTGCCAGCAGTTTCTTGGGTGGGAGGTTCAGGGGAAACACCGGGGAGCTGTTTTTT	CASSFLGGRFRGNTGELFF
few	TRBJ1-3	TRBD1	TRBV7-3	TGTGCCAGCAGCTCCTTCGACAGGGGCTCTGGAAACACCATATATTTT	CASSSFDRGSGNTIYF
many	TRBJ2-1	-	TRBV12-3/TRBV12-4	TGTGCCAGCAGTCCAGGACAGCCCAATGAGCAGTTCTTC	CASSPGQPNEQFF
-	TRBJ2-1	TRBD2	TRBV5-5	TGTGCCAGCAGCTTGGTTAGCGGGGGGTTGAACAATGAGCAGTTCTTC	CASSLVSGGLNNEQFF